Below are 7 T cell receptor beta chains sequenced from a single sample in a study of blood T cell repertoires in COVID-19. Repertoires were generated with immunoSEQ multiplex PCR, while TCRdb's copy carries only in-frame clones and drops some. The table records over 250,000 clones, roughly 87% of them present only once. Sequencing used peripheral blood. The receptors stem from a woman aged 25 to 45 with acute or convalescent COVID-19.

This clone was observed a few times. The V call is TRBV7-9, the J call TRBJ1-5; D is uncertain. Germline-derived CDR1 and CDR2 are SEHNR and FQNEAQ (reference sequence). V was trimmed by 6 bases and J by 11 bases, leaving 17 bases between them. The CDR3 has 13 residues. The CDR3 DNA sequence: TGTGCCAGCAGTTCTATAACCACGGGTTCCCAGCATTTT. Amino acids: CASSSITTGSQHF. Drawing the rest from reference TRBV7-9 and TRBJ1-5, the complete variable domain is DTGVSQNPRHKITKRGQNVTFRCDPISEHNRLYWYRQTLGQGPEFLTYFQNEAQLEKSRLLSDRFSAERPKGSFSTLEIQRTEQGDSAMYLCASSSITTGSQHFGDGTRLSIL.

The chain uses TRBV9 and TRBJ1-6; 9 positions match TRBD1. In germline, CDR1 is SGDLS, CDR2 YYNGEE. This CDR3 is 15 amino acids long. Trimming cost V 2 bases and J 7 bases; bases outside gene matches: 4. The CDR3 sequence is CASSVGGTGNSPLHF. CDR3 bases: TGTGCCAGCAGCGTCGGGGGGACAGGGAATTCACCCCTCCACTTT.

This chain uses TRBV6-5 with TRBJ2-7, with 8 bases matching TRBD1. J was trimmed by 3 bases and V by 7 bases; bases with no gene match: 11. Germline V CDR1 and CDR2: MNHEY, SVGAGI. This CDR3 is built from 15 residues. The CDR3 here is CASTPGGAGDYEQYF. CDR3 DNA sequence: TGTGCCAGCACCCCAGGGGGCGCTGGGGACTACGAGCAGTACTTC.

The chain links TRBV30 to TRBJ1-5; weak D call: TRBD1 (5 bases). Germline-derived CDR1 and CDR2 are GTSNPN and SVGIG (reference sequence). V lost 4 bases and J lost 5, with 15 bases in between. The length of the CDR3 is 14 residues. The CDR3 nucleotides read TGTGCCTGGACCCTCTCGGGGGGGGATCAGCCCCAGCATTTT. Encoded protein: CAWTLSGGDQPQHF. Full variable domain (outside the CDR3, taken from reference TRBV30 and TRBJ1-5): SQTIHQWPATLVQPVGSPLSLECTVEGTSNPNLYWYRQAAGRGLQLLFYSVGIGQISSEVPQNLSASRPQDRQFILSSKKLLLSDSGFYLCAWTLSGGDQPQHFGDGTRLSIL.

The chain carries TRBV29-1 and TRBJ1-2; 7 positions agree with TRBD1. The trim removed 5 bases at V and 2 bases at J, leaving 5 bases unmatched. CDR3 size: 13 residues. From germline, CDR1 is SQVTM and CDR2 ANQGSEA. The CDR3 here is CSVRPGQNYGYTF. In DNA form, the CDR3 reads TGCAGCGTTCGACCGGGACAGAACTATGGCTACACCTTC.

This sequence joins TRBV6-5 and TRBJ2-1, with 7 bases lining up with TRBD2. This CDR3 is built from 15 residues. The germline gives CDR1 MNHEY, CDR2 SVGAGI. The V segment lost 2 bases and the J segment 4 bases; nucleotides outside the gene matches: 5. The CDR3 DNA reads TGTGCCAGCAGTTACGGGGCGGGAGCGTACAATGAGCAGTTCTTC. The encoded protein is CASSYGAGAYNEQFF.

This sequence joins TRBV7-8 and TRBJ2-1; 7 nucleotides line up with TRBD2. The CDR3 is 14 residues long. V was pared by 5 bases and J by 6 bases, with 7 bases of the junction left unmatched. Germline lookup yields CDR1 SGHVS and CDR2 FQNEAQ. The CDR3 coding sequence is TGTGCCAGCAGCCTCACCCGCGGGAGCAATGAGCAGTTCTTC. Encoded protein: CASSLTRGSNEQFF.